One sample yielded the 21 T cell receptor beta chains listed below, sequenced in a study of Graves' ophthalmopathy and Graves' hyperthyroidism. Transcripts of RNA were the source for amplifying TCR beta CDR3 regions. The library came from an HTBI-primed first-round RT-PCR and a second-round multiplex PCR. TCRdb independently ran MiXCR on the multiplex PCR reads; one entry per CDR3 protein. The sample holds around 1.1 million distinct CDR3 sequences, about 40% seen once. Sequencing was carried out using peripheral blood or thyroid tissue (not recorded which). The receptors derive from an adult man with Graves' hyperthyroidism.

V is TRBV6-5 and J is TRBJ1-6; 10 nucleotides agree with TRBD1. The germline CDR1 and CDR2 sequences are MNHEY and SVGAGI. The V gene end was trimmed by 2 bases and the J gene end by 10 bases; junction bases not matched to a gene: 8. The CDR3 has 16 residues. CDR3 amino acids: CASSYGFGQGESPLHF. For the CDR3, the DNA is TGTGCCAGCAGTTACGGTTTCGGACAGGGGGAATCACCCCTCCACTTT.

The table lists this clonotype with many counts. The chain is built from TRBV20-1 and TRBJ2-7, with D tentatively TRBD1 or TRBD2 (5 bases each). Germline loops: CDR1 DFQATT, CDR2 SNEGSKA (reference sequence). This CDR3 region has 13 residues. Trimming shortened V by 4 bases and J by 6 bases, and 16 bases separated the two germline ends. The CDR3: CSATGPRTGEQYF. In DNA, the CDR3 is TGCAGTGCTACGGGACCGAGGACGGGCGAGCAGTACTTC.

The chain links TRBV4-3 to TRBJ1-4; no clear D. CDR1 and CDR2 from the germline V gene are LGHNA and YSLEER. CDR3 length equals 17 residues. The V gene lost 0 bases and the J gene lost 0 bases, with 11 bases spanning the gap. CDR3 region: CASSQDGTIPTNEKLFF. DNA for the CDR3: TGCGCCAGCAGCCAAGACGGAACCATTCCAACTAATGAAAAACTGTTTTTT.

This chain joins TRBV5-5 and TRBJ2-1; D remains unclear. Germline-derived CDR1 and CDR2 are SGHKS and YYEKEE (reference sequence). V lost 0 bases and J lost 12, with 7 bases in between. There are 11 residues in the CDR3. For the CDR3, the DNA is TGTGCCAGCAGCTTGGGGGTGCGGCAGTTCTTC. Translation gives CASSLGVRQFF.

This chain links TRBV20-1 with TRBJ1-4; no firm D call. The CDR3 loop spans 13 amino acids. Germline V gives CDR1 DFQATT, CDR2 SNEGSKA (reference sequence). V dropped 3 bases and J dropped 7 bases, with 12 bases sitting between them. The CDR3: CSASEGMGEKLFF. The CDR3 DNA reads TGCAGTGCTAGCGAGGGAATGGGTGAAAAACTGTTTTTT.

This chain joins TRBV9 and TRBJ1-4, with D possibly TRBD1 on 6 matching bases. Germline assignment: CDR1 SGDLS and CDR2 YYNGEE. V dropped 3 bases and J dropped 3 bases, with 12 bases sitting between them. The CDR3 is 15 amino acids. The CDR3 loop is CASSAQGPANEKLFF. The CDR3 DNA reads TGTGCCAGCAGCGCACAGGGACCGGCTAATGAAAAACTGTTTTTT. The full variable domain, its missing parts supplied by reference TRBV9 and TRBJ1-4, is DSGVTQTPKHLITATGQRVTLRCSPRSGDLSVYWYQQSLDQGLQFLIQYYNGEERAKGNILERFSAQQFPDLHSELNLSSLELGDSALYFCASSAQGPANEKLFFGSGTQLSVL.

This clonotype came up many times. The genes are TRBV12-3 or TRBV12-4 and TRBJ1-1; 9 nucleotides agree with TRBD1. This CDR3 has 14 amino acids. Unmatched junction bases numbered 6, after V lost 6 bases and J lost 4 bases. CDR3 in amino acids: CASRSTGGLTEAFF. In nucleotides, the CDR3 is TGTGCCAGCAGATCAACAGGGGGCCTCACTGAAGCTTTCTTT.

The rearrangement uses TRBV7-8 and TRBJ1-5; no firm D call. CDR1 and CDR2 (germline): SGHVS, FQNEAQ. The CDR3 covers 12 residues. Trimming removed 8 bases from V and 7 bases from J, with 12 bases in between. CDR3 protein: CASRLVGQPQHF. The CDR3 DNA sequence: TGTGCCAGCCGCCTAGTGGGGCAGCCCCAGCATTTT.

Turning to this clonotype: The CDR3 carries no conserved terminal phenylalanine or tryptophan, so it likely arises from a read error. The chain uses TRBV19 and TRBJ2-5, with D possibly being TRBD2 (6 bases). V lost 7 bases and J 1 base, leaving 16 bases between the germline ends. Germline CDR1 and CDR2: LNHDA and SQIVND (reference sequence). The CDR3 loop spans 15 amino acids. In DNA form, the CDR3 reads TGTGCCAGTACCCTCGGGGGAGGTCTCCAAGAGACCCAGTACTCC. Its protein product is CASTLGGGLQETQYS.

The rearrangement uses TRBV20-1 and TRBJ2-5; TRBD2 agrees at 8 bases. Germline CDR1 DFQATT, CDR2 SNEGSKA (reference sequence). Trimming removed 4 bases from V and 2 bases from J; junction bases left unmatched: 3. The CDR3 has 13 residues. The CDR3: CSATPGGQETQYF. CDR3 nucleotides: TGCAGTGCTACTCCGGGGGGGCAAGAGACCCAGTACTTC.

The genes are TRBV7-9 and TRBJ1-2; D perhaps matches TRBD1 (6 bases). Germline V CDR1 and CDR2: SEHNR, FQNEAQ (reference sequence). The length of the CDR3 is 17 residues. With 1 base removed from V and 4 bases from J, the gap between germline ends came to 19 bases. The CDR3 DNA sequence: TGTGCCAGCAGCTTAGATTCCCCCAAGGACAGACCCTATGGCTACACCTTC. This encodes CASSLDSPKDRPYGYTF.

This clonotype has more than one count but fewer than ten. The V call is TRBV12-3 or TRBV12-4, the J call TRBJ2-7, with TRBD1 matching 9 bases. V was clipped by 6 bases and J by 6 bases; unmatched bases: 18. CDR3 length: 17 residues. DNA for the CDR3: TGTGCCAGCAGCCTATACATCCCACGGGACAGGGCGGCCGAGCAGTACTTC. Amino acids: CASSLYIPRDRAAEQYF.

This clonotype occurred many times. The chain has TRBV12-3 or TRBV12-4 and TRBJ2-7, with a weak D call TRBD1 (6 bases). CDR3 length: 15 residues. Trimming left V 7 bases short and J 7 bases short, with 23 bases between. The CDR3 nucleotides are TGTGCCAGCACCTACACCCTGACAGGCACGGGGGAGCAGTACTTC. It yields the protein CASTYTLTGTGEQYF.

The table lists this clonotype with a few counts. CDR3 in amino acids: CASSQVGTDYETQYF. Here the CDR3 DNA reads TGTGCCAGCAGCCAAGTCGGGACTGACTATGAGACCCAGTACTTC. This chain links TRBV3-1 with TRBJ2-5; maybe TRBD2 (6 bases). Germline assignment: CDR1 LGHDT and CDR2 YNNKEL (reference sequence). The V gene lost 1 base and the J gene lost 5 bases, with 14 bases spanning the gap. This CDR3 has 15 residues.

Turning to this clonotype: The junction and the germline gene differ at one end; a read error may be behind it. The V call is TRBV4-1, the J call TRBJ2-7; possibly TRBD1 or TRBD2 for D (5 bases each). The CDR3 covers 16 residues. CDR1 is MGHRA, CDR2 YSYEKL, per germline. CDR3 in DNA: TGCGCCAGCAGTCAAGATCAAGAGGGGCCCCTATACGAGCAGTACTTC. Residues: CASSQDQEGPLYEQYF.

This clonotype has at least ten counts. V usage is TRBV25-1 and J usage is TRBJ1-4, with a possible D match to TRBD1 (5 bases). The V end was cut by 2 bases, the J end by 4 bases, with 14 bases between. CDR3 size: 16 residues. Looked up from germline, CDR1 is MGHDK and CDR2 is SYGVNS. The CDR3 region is CASSELRGSLNEKLFF. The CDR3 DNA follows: TGTGCCAGCAGTGAACTTCGGGGCAGCCTTAATGAAAAACTGTTTTTT. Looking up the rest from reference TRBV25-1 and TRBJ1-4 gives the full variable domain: EADIYQTPRYLVIGTGKKITLECSQTMGHDKMYWYQQDPGMELHLIHYSYGVNSTEKGDLSSESTVSRIRTEHFPLTLESARPSHTSQYLCASSELRGSLNEKLFFGSGTQLSVL.

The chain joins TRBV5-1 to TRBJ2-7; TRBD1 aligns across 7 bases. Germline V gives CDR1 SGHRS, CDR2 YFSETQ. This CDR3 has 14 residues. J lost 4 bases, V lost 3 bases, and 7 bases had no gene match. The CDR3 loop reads CASSSAATGYEQYF. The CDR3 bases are TGCGCCAGCAGCTCCGCCGCGACAGGGTACGAGCAGTACTTC.

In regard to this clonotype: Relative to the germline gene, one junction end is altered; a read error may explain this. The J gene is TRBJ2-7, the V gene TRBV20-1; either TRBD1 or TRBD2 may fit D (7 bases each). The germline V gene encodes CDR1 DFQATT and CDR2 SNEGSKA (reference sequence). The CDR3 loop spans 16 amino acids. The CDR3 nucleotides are TGCAGTGCTAGTGAGGGGGCTAGCGGAATTCTCTACGAGCATTACTTC. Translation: CSASEGASGILYEHYF.

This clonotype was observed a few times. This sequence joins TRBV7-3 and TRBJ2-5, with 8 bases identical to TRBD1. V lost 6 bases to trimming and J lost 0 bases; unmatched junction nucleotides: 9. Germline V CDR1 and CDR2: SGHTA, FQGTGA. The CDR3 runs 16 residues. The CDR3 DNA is TGTGCCAGCAGGTCGCAGGGGGCCCCCCACCAAGAGACCCAGTACTTC. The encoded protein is CASRSQGAPHQETQYF. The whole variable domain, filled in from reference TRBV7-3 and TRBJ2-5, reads GAGVSQTPSNKVTEKGKYVELRCDPISGHTALYWYRQSLGQGPEFLIYFQGTGAADDSGLPNDRFFAVRPEGSVSTLKIQRTERGDSAVYLCASRSQGAPHQETQYFGPGTRLLVL.

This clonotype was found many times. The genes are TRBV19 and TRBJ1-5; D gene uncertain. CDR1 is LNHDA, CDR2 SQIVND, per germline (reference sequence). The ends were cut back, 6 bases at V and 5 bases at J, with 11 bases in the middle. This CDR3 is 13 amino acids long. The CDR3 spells CASRKIGDQPQHF. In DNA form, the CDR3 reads TGTGCCAGTAGGAAAATCGGGGATCAGCCCCAGCATTTT.

In nucleotides, the CDR3 is TGTGCCAGCAGCTCTCGAGTAGGGACTAGCTACAATGAGCAGTACTTC. It specifies CASSSRVGTSYNEQYF. This chain links TRBV7-2 with TRBJ2-7, with 9 nucleotides matching TRBD2. This CDR3 has 16 amino acids. Looked up from germline, CDR1 is SGHTA and CDR2 is FQGNSA. J lost 7 bases, V lost 4 bases, and 14 bases had no gene match.